The 32 T cell receptor beta chains reported below all come from one sample, sequenced in a study of early stage breast cancer tumors. Produced via immunoSEQ multiplex PCR; TCRdb's table is partial and in-frame only. Here the sample spans 35,000 to 45,000 clones, under 80% being singletons. The specimen was blood. These receptors all come from a person between 55 and 69 years old with breast cancer.

This sequence joins TRBV6-1 and TRBJ2-5; 10 bases agree with TRBD2. This CDR3 comprises 15 residues. CDR1 is MNHNS and CDR2 is SASEGT in the germline V gene. After removal of 8 bases from V and 4 bases from J, the junction contained 10 bases not matched to a gene. CDR3 nucleotide sequence: TGTGCCAGCCAGATCGGACTAGCGGTGGCAGAGACCCAGTACTTC. Its translation: CASQIGLAVAETQYF.

In this sample, this clone turned up a few times. J is TRBJ1-2 and V is TRBV27; no clear D gene. Germline V gene sequence: CDR1 MNHEY, CDR2 SMNVEV (reference sequence). The CDR3 runs 13 residues. V was trimmed by 3 bases and J by 6 bases, leaving 11 bases between them. The CDR3 bases are TGTGCCAGCAGTTTTAACAGCGGAAATGGCTACACCTTC. Protein sequence: CASSFNSGNGYTF.

The V gene is TRBV5-4, the J gene TRBJ1-2; D not certain. V lost 0 bases, J lost 4 bases, and 10 bases lay in between. Germline-derived CDR1 and CDR2 are SGHNT and YYREEE (reference sequence). CDR3 length: 14 residues. CDR3 nucleotides: TGTGCCAGCAGCTTGGGGCGGGTGAGCTATGGCTACACCTTC. Protein product: CASSLGRVSYGYTF.

The chain employs TRBV5-4 and TRBJ1-2; TRBD1 aligns across 9 bases. This CDR3 is 18 amino acids long. V shed 3 bases, J shed 8 bases, and the junction held 20 bases outside the gene matches. Germline V CDR1 and CDR2: SGHNT, YYREEE (reference sequence). CDR3 DNA sequence: TGTGCCAGCAGCTACCCCCGGGACAGGGCTATCCAAGGGAGGGGCTACACCTTC. This sequence encodes CASSYPRDRAIQGRGYTF. Based on the CDR3 plus reference TRBV5-4 and TRBJ1-2, the full variable domain is ETGVTQSPTHLIKTRGQQVTLRCSSQSGHNTVSWYQQALGQGPQFIFQYYREEENGRGNFPPRFSGLQFPNYSSELNVNALELDDSALYLCASSYPRDRAIQGRGYTFGSGTRLTVV.

The chain recombines TRBV19 with TRBJ1-2; a weak D match, TRBD1 (5 bases). This CDR3 has 16 amino acids. Germline CDR1 reads LNHDA; CDR2 reads SQIVND (reference sequence). Trimming took 3 bases from V and 4 from J, leaving 18 bases between them. CDR3 sequence (DNA): TGTGCCAGTAGTATTCGTGGGGGTCCTAGTAGCTATGGCTACACCTTC. Protein sequence: CASSIRGGPSSYGYTF.

The rearrangement links TRBV29-1 to TRBJ2-7, with TRBD1 identical over 8 bases. Germline-derived CDR1 and CDR2 are SQVTM and ANQGSEA. The ends lost 7 bases at V and 3 bases at J; junction bases unmatched: 5. The CDR3 sequence is 12 residues long. The DNA for the CDR3 is TGCAGCGCTGGGACAGGCCACTACGAGCAGTACTTC. It encodes CSAGTGHYEQYF.

J is TRBJ2-3 and V is TRBV11-3; D possibly corresponds to TRBD2 (6 bases). This CDR3 has 15 amino acids. V was shortened by 1 base and J by 4 bases, with 12 bases between the two germline ends. Germline V gene data show CDR1 as SGHNT and CDR2 as YENEEA. CDR3 protein: CASSLGGKEADTQYF. The DNA for the CDR3 is TGTGCCAGCAGCTTAGGCGGGAAAGAGGCAGATACGCAGTATTTT. The complete variable domain, with remaining parts taken from reference TRBV11-3 and TRBJ2-3, reads EAGVVQSPRYKIIEKKQPVAFWCNPISGHNTLYWYLQNLGQGPELLIRYENEEAVDDSQLPKDRFSAERLKGVDSTLKIQPAELGDSAVYLCASSLGGKEADTQYFGPGTRLTVL.

The rearrangement joins TRBV28 to TRBJ2-7; 7 bases fit TRBD2. Trimming removed 3 bases from V and 1 base from J; junction bases left unmatched: 6. CDR3 length equals 15 residues. In germline, CDR1 is MDHEN, CDR2 SYDVKM. CDR3 bases: TGTGCCAGCAGTTTTAGCGGGTTATCATCCTACGAGCAGTACTTC. Translated: CASSFSGLSSYEQYF.

The chain uses TRBV6-1 and TRBJ2-2; D perhaps matches TRBD1 (5 bases). CDR3 length: 14 amino acids. V dropped 7 bases and J dropped 1 base, with 10 bases sitting between them. Per the germline V gene, CDR1 is MNHNS and CDR2 is SASEGT. The CDR3 sequence is CASIERGNTGELFF. In DNA form, the CDR3 reads TGTGCCAGCATCGAAAGGGGGAACACCGGGGAGCTGTTTTTT.

In this sample, this clone turned up a few times. The V and J genes are TRBV30 and TRBJ1-2, with a tentative D call TRBD1 (5 bases). Trimming removed 2 bases at V and 7 bases at J, with 14 bases between. This CDR3 is built from 13 residues. CDR1 is GTSNPN and CDR2 is SVGIG in the germline V gene (reference sequence). CDR3 DNA: TGTGCCTGGAGTCGGCAGGGCGGCAGTGGCTACACCTTC. Translation: CAWSRQGGSGYTF.

The chain has TRBV6-1 and TRBJ2-1; TRBD2 aligns across 7 bases. The CDR3 is made up of 14 amino acids. CDR1 and CDR2 (germline): MNHNS, SASEGT. V lost 7 bases, J lost 8 bases, and 11 bases stayed unmatched. CDR3 loop: CASTFLAEGYEQFF. The DNA for the CDR3 is TGTGCCAGCACCTTCCTAGCGGAGGGGTATGAGCAGTTCTTC.

The rearrangement uses TRBV7-9 and TRBJ2-3; D gene unclear. The CDR3 sequence is 15 residues long. CDR1 SEHNR and CDR2 FQNEAQ come from the germline V gene (reference sequence). Trimming pared 0 bases from V and 5 bases from J, leaving 12 bases between. In DNA, the CDR3 is TGTGCCAGCAGCTTAGCGCAATCCTGGAGAGATACGCAGTATTTT. It codes for CASSLAQSWRDTQYF. Full variable domain (outside the CDR3, taken from reference TRBV7-9 and TRBJ2-3): DTGVSQNPRHKITKRGQNVTFRCDPISEHNRLYWYRQTLGQGPEFLTYFQNEAQLEKSRLLSDRFSAERPKGSFSTLEIQRTEQGDSAMYLCASSLAQSWRDTQYFGPGTRLTVL.

CDR3 bases: TGTGCCAGCAGTTCGACAGGGGGAGCAGATACGCAGTATTTT. Amino acid sequence: CASSSTGGADTQYF. V gene TRBV6-6 combines with J gene TRBJ2-3; 9 bases agree with TRBD1. V lost 4 bases to trimming and J lost 4 bases; unmatched junction nucleotides: 3. This CDR3 is built from 14 residues. CDR1 is MNHNY and CDR2 is SVGAGI in the germline V gene (reference sequence).

The rearrangement uses TRBV5-1 and TRBJ2-3; D possibly corresponds to TRBD1 (6 bases). CDR1 and CDR2 from the germline V gene are SGHRS and YFSETQ. This CDR3 comprises 15 residues. V lost 6 bases, J lost 7 bases, and 21 bases lay in between. CDR3 nucleotide sequence: TGCGCCAGCACCCCGGGGCCAGGGGAAAGTCATACGCAGTATTTT. Its translation: CASTPGPGESHTQYF. Combining the CDR3 with reference TRBV5-1 and TRBJ2-3 gives the whole variable domain KAGVTQTPRYLIKTRGQQVTLSCSPISGHRSVSWYQQTPGQGLQFLFEYFSETQRNKGNFPGRFSGRQFSNSRSEMNVSTLELGDSALYLCASTPGPGESHTQYFGPGTRLTVL.

The chain uses TRBV28 and TRBJ2-6; D may be TRBD1 (5 bases). The CDR3 totals 15 residues. V lost 6 bases, J lost 2 bases, and 11 bases lay in between. The germline gives CDR1 MDHEN, CDR2 SYDVKM. The CDR3 DNA sequence: TGTGCCAGCAGACTCAGGGCTCCTGGGGCCAACGTCCTGACTTTC. Amino acid sequence: CASRLRAPGANVLTF. Together with reference TRBV28 and TRBJ2-6, the CDR3 gives the full variable domain: DVKVTQSSRYLVKRTGEKVFLECVQDMDHENMFWYRQDPGLGLRLIYFSYDVKMKEKGDIPEGYSVSREKKERFSLILESASTNQTSMYLCASRLRAPGANVLTFGAGSRLTVL.

The CDR3 reads CASKVWAPRTGSGRNSPLHF. In nucleotides, the CDR3 is TGTGCCAGTAAAGTATGGGCCCCACGCACAGGAAGCGGTCGAAATTCACCCCTCCACTTT. This chain connects TRBV19 to TRBJ1-6, with TRBD1 as a possible D gene (5 bases). Between the trimmed V and J ends, which lost 7 bases and 7 bases, there was a span of 32 bases. Per germline, CDR1 LNHDA and CDR2 SQIVND (reference sequence). The CDR3 is made up of 20 amino acids.

This clone is a singleton in its sample. The rearrangement uses TRBV4-1 and TRBJ1-4; 8 nucleotides match TRBD1. With V trimmed by 6 bases and J by 7 bases, 10 bases remained unmatched. The CDR3 runs 15 residues. Germline V CDR1 and CDR2: MGHRA, YSYEKL. The CDR3 nucleotides read TGCGCCAGCAGATTCAGGGGGCGCATGGGTGAAAAACTGTTTTTT. It is translated as CASRFRGRMGEKLFF.

V gene TRBV5-1 combines with J gene TRBJ1-1, with D unresolved. The CDR3 is 14 amino acids. Germline CDR1 SGHRS, CDR2 YFSETQ. V lost 1 base, J lost 0 bases, and 7 bases lay in between. CDR3 DNA: TGCGCCAGCAGCTTGACACTCATGAACACTGAAGCTTTCTTT. Its protein product is CASSLTLMNTEAFF.

The chain joins TRBV7-9 to TRBJ2-2, with 14 bases lining up with TRBD2. V shed 5 bases and J 4 bases; nucleotides not matched to a gene: 3. This CDR3 region has 16 residues. Germline values: CDR1 SEHNR, CDR2 FQNEAQ (reference sequence). CDR3 residues: CASSPGTSGGTGELFF. The CDR3 DNA sequence: TGTGCCAGCAGCCCGGGGACTAGCGGGGGCACCGGGGAGCTGTTTTTT.

This rearrangement joins TRBV7-2 to TRBJ2-3; D may be TRBD2 (5 bases). Germline V lookup: CDR1 SGHTA, CDR2 FQGNSA. The length of the CDR3 is 12 residues. The V end lost 4 bases, the J end lost 8 bases, and 10 bases lay between the germline ends. The CDR3 DNA sequence: TGTGCCAGCAGCTCTGGACTGAGTACGCAGTATTTT. Translated: CASSSGLSTQYF.

There are a few counts of this clone. The chain employs TRBV5-1 and TRBJ1-5; weak D call: TRBD1 (5 bases). This CDR3 comprises 16 residues. The V end was cut by 4 bases, the J end by 0 bases, with 14 bases between. From germline, CDR1 is SGHRS and CDR2 YFSETQ. The CDR3 coding sequence is TGCGCCAGCAGCGGATCACCGGACAATAGCAATCAGCCCCAGCATTTT. Protein: CASSGSPDNSNQPQHF.

This chain uses TRBV9 with TRBJ2-3; 14 nucleotides agree with TRBD2. J gave up 5 bases and V 3 bases, and 2 bases lay outside the gene matches. CDR3 size: 15 residues. CDR1 and CDR2 (germline): SGDLS, YYNGEE. This CDR3 is CASSDGTSGGDTQYF. The CDR3 bases are TGTGCCAGCAGCGACGGGACTAGCGGGGGAGATACGCAGTATTTT.

The chain couples TRBV9 to TRBJ1-4; D may be TRBD1 (6 bases). CDR1 and CDR2 (germline): SGDLS, YYNGEE. The V gene lost 0 bases and the J gene lost 12 bases, with 15 bases spanning the gap. The CDR3 length is 14 residues. CDR3: CASSVEGVSTELFF. DNA of the CDR3: TGTGCCAGCAGCGTAGAGGGGGTTTCAACGGAACTGTTTTTT. The full variable domain, with the rest looked up from reference TRBV9 and TRBJ1-4, is DSGVTQTPKHLITATGQRVTLRCSPRSGDLSVYWYQQSLDQGLQFLIQYYNGEERAKGNILERFSAQQFPDLHSELNLSSLELGDSALYFCASSVEGVSTELFFGSGTQLSVL.

V usage is TRBV11-3 and J usage is TRBJ2-1, with 12 bases lining up with TRBD2. The CDR3 spans 16 residues. V shed 5 bases and J 7 bases; nucleotides not matched to a gene: 9. Germline V gene data show CDR1 as SGHNT and CDR2 as YENEEA. The CDR3 protein is CASSPDRLAGANEQFF. As DNA, the CDR3 is TGTGCCAGCAGCCCTGACCGACTAGCGGGGGCAAATGAGCAGTTCTTC.

The gene calls are TRBV4-1 and TRBJ2-1, with 9 bases lining up with TRBD2. J lost 6 bases, V lost 3 bases, and 15 bases had no gene match. The CDR3 loop spans 18 amino acids. CDR1 and CDR2 from the germline V gene are MGHRA and YSYEKL. CDR3 sequence (DNA): TGCGCCAGCAGCCAGCCCATCCATTTGGCGGGGGGGCCCAATGAGCAGTTCTTC. Translating gives CASSQPIHLAGGPNEQFF.

This chain joins TRBV2 and TRBJ1-1; TRBD1 is a possible D gene (5 bases). V lost 7 bases to trimming and J lost 5 bases, with 14 bases between them. Germline lookup yields CDR1 SNHLY and CDR2 FYNNEI. This CDR3 contains 13 residues. CDR3 bases: TGTGCCAGCAAGAAAGGGGAGGAAACTGAAGCTTTCTTT. Protein sequence: CASKKGEETEAFF.

V and J are TRBV25-1 and TRBJ2-7; D gene unclear. Germline values: CDR1 MGHDK, CDR2 SYGVNS. V lost 6 bases and J lost 3, with 9 bases in between. The CDR3 totals 12 residues. The chain's CDR3 is CASRELGYEQYF. CDR3 in DNA: TGTGCCAGCAGAGAACTGGGCTACGAGCAGTACTTC.

This clone has just one count. The genes are TRBV9 and TRBJ2-3, with D uncertain. This CDR3 comprises 11 residues. Germline-derived CDR1 and CDR2 are SGDLS and YYNGEE. V was trimmed by 0 bases and J by 7 bases, leaving 3 bases between them. CDR3 sequence (DNA): TGTGCCAGCAGCGTAGGGAATACGCAGTATTTT. Translation gives CASSVGNTQYF. The full variable domain, with the rest looked up from reference TRBV9 and TRBJ2-3, is DSGVTQTPKHLITATGQRVTLRCSPRSGDLSVYWYQQSLDQGLQFLIQYYNGEERAKGNILERFSAQQFPDLHSELNLSSLELGDSALYFCASSVGNTQYFGPGTRLTVL.

V usage is TRBV28 and J usage is TRBJ1-5; TRBD1 matches 9 bases. The CDR3 runs 15 residues. The trim removed 6 bases at V and 0 bases at J, leaving 3 bases unmatched. The germline V gene encodes CDR1 MDHEN and CDR2 SYDVKM. The CDR3: CASRDRGGSNQPQHF. The DNA for the CDR3 is TGTGCCAGCAGGGACAGGGGTGGTAGCAATCAGCCCCAGCATTTT. Full variable domain (outside the CDR3, taken from reference TRBV28 and TRBJ1-5): DVKVTQSSRYLVKRTGEKVFLECVQDMDHENMFWYRQDPGLGLRLIYFSYDVKMKEKGDIPEGYSVSREKKERFSLILESASTNQTSMYLCASRDRGGSNQPQHFGDGTRLSIL.

This sequence joins TRBV6-1 and TRBJ1-6, with no clear D. Deletions cut 10 bases from V and 7 bases from J, with 5 bases between. This CDR3 region has 10 residues. Germline V gene lookup returns CDR1 MNHNS and CDR2 SASEGT. The CDR3 DNA reads TGTGCCACCTCAAATTCACCCCTCCACTTT. This gives the protein CATSNSPLHF.

The gene calls are TRBV2 and TRBJ1-6; 12 bases match TRBD1. CDR1 is SNHLY, CDR2 FYNNEI, per germline. Trimming cost V 3 bases and J 10 bases; bases outside gene matches: 10. The CDR3 totals 17 residues. The CDR3 bases are TGTGCCAGCAGTGATGTAGGGACAGGGGGCAGGTACTCACCCCTCCACTTT. Translation: CASSDVGTGGRYSPLHF.

The chain links TRBV5-4 to TRBJ1-2; D may be TRBD1 (5 bases). Germline CDR1 and CDR2: SGHNT and YYREEE (reference sequence). The CDR3 loop spans 13 amino acids. Deletions cut 4 bases from V and 7 bases from J, with 14 bases between. The CDR3 DNA reads TGTGCCAGCAGCCCCCCGCGGGGCGGTGGCTACACCTTC. This encodes CASSPPRGGGYTF.